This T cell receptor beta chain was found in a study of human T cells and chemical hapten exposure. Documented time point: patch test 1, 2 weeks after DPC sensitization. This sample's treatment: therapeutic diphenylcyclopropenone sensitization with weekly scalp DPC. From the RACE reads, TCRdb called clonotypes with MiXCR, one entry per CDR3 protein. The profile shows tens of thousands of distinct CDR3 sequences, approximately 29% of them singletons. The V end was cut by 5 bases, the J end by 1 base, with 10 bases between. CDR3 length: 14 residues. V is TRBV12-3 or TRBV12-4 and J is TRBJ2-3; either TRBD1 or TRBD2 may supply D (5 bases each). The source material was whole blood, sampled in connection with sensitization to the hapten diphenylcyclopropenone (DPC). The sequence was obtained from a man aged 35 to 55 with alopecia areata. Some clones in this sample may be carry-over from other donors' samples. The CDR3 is CASSRDGGTDTQYF. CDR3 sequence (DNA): TGTGCCAGCAGTCGGGACGGCGGCACAGATACGCAGTATTTT.